This T cell receptor (beta chain) was retrieved from a study of blood T cells in healthy people across ages. Study-wide points: Fewer expanded clones and more diversity marked long-lived versus aged donors.

In terms of origin and age, donors were healthy Caucasian individuals from Russia aged about 6 to 90. Each sample had at least 6.5 million PBMCs isolated. The germline gives CDR1 LGHNA, CDR2 YSLEER. The V and J ends lost 0 bases and 4 bases, in that order; junction bases with no gene match: 8. The CDR3 is 16 amino acids. Concerning this clonotype: What it recognizes is unknown.

A sample-barcoded 5' primer and a J-beta primer mix were used in a second PCR of roughly 6 to 11 cycles. TCRdb analysed the 5' RACE reads with MiXCR anew, one entry per CDR3 protein. The data show approximately 800,000 distinct CDR3 sequences, around half seen once. The sequence was obtained from an elderly man in good health. The sequenced material came from blood. The V gene is TRBV4-3, the J gene TRBJ1-2; 7 bases are shared with TRBD1. CDR3 sequence reads: CASSQDVRQGPYGYTF. The CDR3 bases are TGCGCCAGCAGCCAAGATGTAAGACAGGGACCCTATGGCTACACCTTC.